Listed here are 7 T cell receptor beta chains from one sample, sequenced in a study of blood T cell repertoires in COVID-19. Repertoires were generated with immunoSEQ multiplex PCR, while TCRdb's copy carries only in-frame clones and drops some. The sample lists under 200,000 clones; approximately 86% were seen once. What was sequenced was peripheral blood. The origin of the receptors is a man between 65 and 85 years old with acute or convalescent COVID-19.

The chain carries TRBV19 and TRBJ1-1, with 8 nucleotides matching TRBD1. From germline, CDR1 is LNHDA and CDR2 SQIVND (reference sequence). Trimming cost V 7 bases and J 5 bases; bases outside gene matches: 6. There are 13 residues in the CDR3. The CDR3 DNA is TGTGCCAGTACCGGGTACAGGGGGACTGAAGCTTTCTTT. Its protein product is CASTGYRGTEAFF.

The gene calls are TRBV7-6 and TRBJ2-1; TRBD2 agrees at 12 bases. This CDR3 has 16 amino acids. Trimming cost V 5 bases and J 4 bases; bases outside gene matches: 6. Germline V gives CDR1 SGHVS, CDR2 FNYEAQ. The chain's CDR3 is CASSPQGLAGYNEQFF. In DNA form, the CDR3 reads TGTGCCAGCAGCCCACAAGGACTAGCGGGGTACAATGAGCAGTTCTTC.

The chain joins TRBV2 to TRBJ1-2, with unresolved D. The germline CDR1 and CDR2 sequences are SNHLY and FYNNEI. There are 16 residues in the CDR3. V lost 4 bases and J lost 1, with 16 bases in between. CDR3: CASSAMGAGLNYGYTF. CDR3 in DNA: TGTGCCAGCAGTGCAATGGGAGCCGGCCTTAACTATGGCTACACCTTC.

For this clone: One end of the junction varies from germline; a read error may be responsible. The sample contains more than one DNA sequence encoding this CDR3. The chain recombines TRBV2 with TRBJ1-6, with TRBD1 identical over 9 bases. This CDR3 comprises 15 residues. Germline CDR1 is SNHLY and CDR2 is FYNNEI. The DNA of the CDR3 is TGTGCCAGCAGAGTTACAGGGGGCGGCGATTCACCCCTTCACTTT. Amino acids: CASRVTGGGDSPLHF.

The gene calls are TRBV15 and TRBJ1-2; a possible D gene is TRBD1 (5 bases). This CDR3 is 15 amino acids long. V shed 4 bases and J shed 4 bases, with 16 bases lying between them. CDR1 is LNHNV, CDR2 YYDKDF, per germline (reference sequence). CDR3 bases: TGTGCCACCAGCATGGGGGGAATTATGGCCTATGGCTACACCTTC. Translating gives CATSMGGIMAYGYTF.

The chain combines TRBV3-1 (or the pseudogene TRBV3-2) with TRBJ1-2, with D possibly being TRBD1 (6 bases). This CDR3 has 16 amino acids. V was shortened by 1 base and J by 4 bases, with 16 bases between the two germline ends. Per germline, CDR1 LGHDT and CDR2 YNNKEL (reference sequence). DNA for the CDR3: TGTGCCAGCAGCCAAGGGGACACTGGGGCCCTCTATGGCTACACCTTC. Translated: CASSQGDTGALYGYTF.

This clone turned up a few times. The rearrangement links TRBV28 to TRBJ1-4; D ambiguous. The V end lost 7 bases, the J end lost 4 bases, and 16 bases lay between the germline ends. CDR1 and CDR2 (germline): MDHEN, SYDVKM. This CDR3 is built from 15 residues. This CDR3 is CASILGAPRNEKLFF. In DNA form, the CDR3 reads TGTGCCAGCATCCTAGGCGCCCCCCGTAATGAAAAACTGTTTTTT.